The 5 T cell receptor beta chains below were found in one sample sequenced in a study of blood T cell repertoires in COVID-19. TCRdb's copy holds only in-frame clones and misses some; the assay was immunoSEQ multiplex PCR. Here the sample spans about 68,000 clones, approximately 86% being singletons. Sequenced: peripheral blood. These receptors originate from a man aged 50-59 years with acute or convalescent COVID-19.

The CDR3 protein is CASSPSGISYEQYF. CDR3 sequence (DNA): TGTGCCAGCAGCCCCTCCGGGATCTCCTACGAGCAGTACTTC. The chain is built from TRBV27 and TRBJ2-7, with D possibly being TRBD2 (5 bases). Trimming took 6 bases from V and 0 from J, leaving 12 bases between them. CDR1 and CDR2 (germline): MNHEY, SMNVEV (reference sequence). The CDR3 is 14 residues long.

In DNA, the CDR3 is TGTGCCAGCAAAGTAAGGGACAGGACAAGGAACACTGAAGCTTTCTTT. Its protein is CASKVRDRTRNTEAFF. The chain combines TRBV2 with TRBJ1-1; TRBD1 matches at 8 bases. From germline, CDR1 is SNHLY and CDR2 FYNNEI. The CDR3 runs to 16 residues. V was pared by 7 bases and J by 1 base, with 11 bases of the junction left unmatched.

This chain joins TRBV6-5 and TRBJ1-5, with D tentatively TRBD1 (5 bases). Germline CDR1 reads MNHEY; CDR2 reads SVGAGI. V lost 2 bases, J lost 7 bases, and 9 bases lay in between. The CDR3 is 13 amino acids. The CDR3 is CASSYGQGQPQHF. The CDR3, as DNA: TGTGCCAGCAGTTACGGGCAGGGACAGCCCCAGCATTTT.

A few counts support this clone. The gene calls are TRBV12-3 or TRBV12-4 and TRBJ1-2; D not resolved. The CDR3 totals 12 residues. The germline V and J ends were trimmed by 1 base and 5 bases, with 5 bases remaining between them. The CDR3 protein is CASSLDRYGYTF. The CDR3 DNA follows: TGTGCCAGCAGTTTAGACAGATATGGCTACACCTTC.

The chain has TRBV4-1 and TRBJ1-2; 11 bases match TRBD1. Germline assignment: CDR1 MGHRA and CDR2 YSYEKL. The CDR3 has 15 amino acids. Germline trimming cut 3 bases from V and 6 bases from J; bases unmatched to any gene: 6. In DNA form, the CDR3 reads TGCGCCAGCAGCCACATAGGACAGGGGGCAGATGGCTACACCTTC. Residues: CASSHIGQGADGYTF.